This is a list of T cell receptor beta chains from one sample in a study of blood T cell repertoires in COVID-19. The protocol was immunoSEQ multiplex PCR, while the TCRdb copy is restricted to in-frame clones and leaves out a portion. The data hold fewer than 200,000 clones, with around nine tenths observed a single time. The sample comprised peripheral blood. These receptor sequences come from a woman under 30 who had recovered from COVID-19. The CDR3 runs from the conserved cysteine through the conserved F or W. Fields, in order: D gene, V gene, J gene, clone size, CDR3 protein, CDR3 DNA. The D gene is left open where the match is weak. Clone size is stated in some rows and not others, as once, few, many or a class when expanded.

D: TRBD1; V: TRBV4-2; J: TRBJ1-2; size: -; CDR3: CASSQEVEGALGYTF; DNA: TGTGCCAGCAGCCAAGAAGTTGAGGGGGCGCTTGGCTACACCTTC
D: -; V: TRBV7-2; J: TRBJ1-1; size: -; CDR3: CASSGRTQLNTEAFF; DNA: TGTGCCAGCAGCGGGAGGACACAACTGAACACTGAAGCTTTCTTT
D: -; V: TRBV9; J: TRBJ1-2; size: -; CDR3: CASSVRGEGTNYGYTF; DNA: TGTGCCAGCAGCGTTCGGGGGGAGGGGACTAACTATGGCTACACCTTC
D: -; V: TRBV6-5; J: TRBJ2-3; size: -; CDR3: CASSSTARDTQYF; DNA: TGTGCCAGCAGCTCTACGGCGAGGGATACGCAGTATTTT
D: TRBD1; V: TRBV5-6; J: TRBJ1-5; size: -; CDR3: CASSLRTGSQPQHF; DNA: TGTGCCAGCAGCTTGAGGACAGGGAGTCAGCCCCAGCATTTT
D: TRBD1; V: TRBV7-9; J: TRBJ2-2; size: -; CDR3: CANWGTGIFANTGELFF; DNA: TGTGCCAACTGGGGGACAGGGATTTTCGCGAACACCGGGGAGCTGTTTTTT
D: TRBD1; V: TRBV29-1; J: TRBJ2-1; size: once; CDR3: CSVDGQGLDYNEQFF; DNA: TGCAGCGTTGACGGACAGGGCCTTGACTACAATGAGCAGTTCTTC
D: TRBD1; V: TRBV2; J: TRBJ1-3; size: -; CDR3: CASSIGDRGHRNTIYF; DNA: TGTGCCAGCAGCATTGGGGACAGGGGACATAGAAACACCATATATTTT
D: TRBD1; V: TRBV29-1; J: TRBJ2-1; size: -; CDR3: CSVEATGLYYNEQFF; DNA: TGCAGCGTTGAAGCGACAGGGCTTTACTACAATGAGCAGTTCTTC
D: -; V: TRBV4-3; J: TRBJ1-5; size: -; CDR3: CASSQDTGSLQPQHF; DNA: TGCGCCAGCAGCCAAGATACAGGGAGTTTACAGCCCCAGCATTTT
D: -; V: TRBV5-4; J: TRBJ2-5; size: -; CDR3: CASSAGQLAQETQYF; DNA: TGTGCCAGCAGCGCGGGACAGCTCGCACAAGAGACCCAGTACTTC
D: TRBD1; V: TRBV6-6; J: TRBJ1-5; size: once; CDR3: CASSGTGARSNQPQHF; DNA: TGTGCCAGCAGCGGTACAGGGGCAAGAAGCAATCAGCCCCAGCATTTT
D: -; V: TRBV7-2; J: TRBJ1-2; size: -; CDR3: CASSKQGLDYGYTF; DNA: TGTGCCAGCAGCAAACAGGGATTAGACTATGGCTACACCTTC
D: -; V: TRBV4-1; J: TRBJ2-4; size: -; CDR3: CASSQEGGGTVENIQYF; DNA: TGCGCCAGCAGCCAAGAGGGGGGGGGCACGGTTGAAAACATTCAGTACTTC
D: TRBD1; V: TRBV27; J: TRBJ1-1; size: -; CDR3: CASSPLLGPYKARTGNVNTEAFF; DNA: TGTGCCAGCAGTCCCCTGTTAGGTCCCTATAAAGCCCGGACAGGCAACGTGAACACTGAAGCTTTCTTT
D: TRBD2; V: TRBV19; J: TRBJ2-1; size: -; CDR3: CASSIDLLGLSDEQFF; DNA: TGTGCCAGTAGTATAGATCTATTGGGACTAAGCGATGAGCAGTTCTTC
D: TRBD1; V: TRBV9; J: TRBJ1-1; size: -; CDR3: CASSTRQGMNTEAFF; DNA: TGTGCCAGCAGCACCAGACAGGGAATGAACACTGAAGCTTTCTTT
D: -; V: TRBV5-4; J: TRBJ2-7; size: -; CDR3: CASSFPGFEQYF; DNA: TGTGCCAGCAGCTTTCCCGGGTTCGAGCAGTACTTC
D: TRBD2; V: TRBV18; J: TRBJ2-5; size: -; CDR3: CASSPPMWGGETQYF; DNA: TGTGCCAGCTCACCACCGATGTGGGGGGGAGAGACCCAGTACTTC
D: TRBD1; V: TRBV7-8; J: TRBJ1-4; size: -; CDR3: CASTETGTGDEKLFF; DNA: TGTGCCAGCACCGAAACCGGGACAGGGGATGAAAAACTGTTTTTT
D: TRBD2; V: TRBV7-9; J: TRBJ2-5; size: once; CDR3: CASSSRAGEEKETQYF; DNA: TGTGCCAGCAGCTCGAGAGCGGGGGAGGAGAAGGAGACCCAGTACTTC
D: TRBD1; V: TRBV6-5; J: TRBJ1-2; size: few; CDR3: CASSPFGQGDYGYTF; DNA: TGTGCCAGCAGTCCCTTCGGACAGGGGGACTATGGCTACACCTTC
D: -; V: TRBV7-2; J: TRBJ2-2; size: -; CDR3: CASSLAVGGELFF; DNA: TGTGCCAGCAGCTTAGCCGTCGGCGGGGAGCTGTTTTTT
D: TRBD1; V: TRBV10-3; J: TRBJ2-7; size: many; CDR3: CAISESGGGTGPYEQYF; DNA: TGTGCCATCAGTGAGTCGGGTGGTGGGACAGGGCCCTACGAGCAGTACTTC
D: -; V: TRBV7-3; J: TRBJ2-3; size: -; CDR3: CASSLTGGVTDTQYF; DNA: TGTGCCAGCAGCTTAACAGGGGGGGTCACAGATACGCAGTATTTT